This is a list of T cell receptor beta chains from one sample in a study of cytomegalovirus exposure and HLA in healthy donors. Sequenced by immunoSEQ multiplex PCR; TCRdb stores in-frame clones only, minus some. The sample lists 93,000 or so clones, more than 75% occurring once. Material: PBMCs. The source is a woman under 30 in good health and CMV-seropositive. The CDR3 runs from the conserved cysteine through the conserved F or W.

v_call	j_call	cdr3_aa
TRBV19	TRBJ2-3	CASTLGLASTDTQYF
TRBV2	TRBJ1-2	CASSWTGAYGYTF
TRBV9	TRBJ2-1	CASSTDGNNEQFF
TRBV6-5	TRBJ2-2	CASRLDNSNTGELFF
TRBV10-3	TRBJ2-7	CAIRPGQGTYEQYF
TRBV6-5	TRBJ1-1	CASIPTGLMNTEAFF
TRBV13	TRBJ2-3	CASSLWRDDTQYF
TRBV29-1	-	CSVEGTGGYEQYF
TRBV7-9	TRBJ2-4	CASSLPLPKNIQYF
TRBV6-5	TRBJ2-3	CASSGGPNTQYF
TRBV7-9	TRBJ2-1	CASSLPRGAYNEQFF
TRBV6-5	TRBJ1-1	CASSYQSGSTEAFF
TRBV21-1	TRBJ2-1	CASSKAERGTLGSYNEQFF
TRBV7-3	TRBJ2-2	CASSLLAGGTGELFF
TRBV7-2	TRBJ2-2	CASSLSRGTGELFF
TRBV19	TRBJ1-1	CASSTFRGKDTEAFF
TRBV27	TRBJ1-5	CASSSSDRGPNQPQHF
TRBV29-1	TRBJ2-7	CSVDAGQDYEQYF
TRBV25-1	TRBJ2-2	CASRKATVDTGELFF